Listed below are T cell receptor beta chains from one sample, sequenced in a study of blood T cells in healthy people across ages. Via MiXCR, TCRdb re-called the 5' RACE reads, giving one row per CDR3 protein. The sample yields almost 1 million distinct CDR3 sequences, 51% seen once. The sequenced material came from blood. The receptors shown here come from a woman aged 55-75 years in good health. CDR3s include the opening cysteine and the closing phenylalanine or tryptophan. The D gene is left open where the match is weak. A clone size is listed for some rows: how often the clone was seen (once, few, many), or a class if it is expanded.

D | J | V | size | CDR3 | DNA
TRBD1 | TRBJ1-4 | TRBV12-3/TRBV12-4 | few | CASSLTPTGGGEKLFF | TGTGCCAGCAGTTTAACACCCACAGGGGGAGGAGAAAAACTGTTTTTT
. | TRBJ2-5 | TRBV18 | few | CASSPYTLQETQYF | TGTGCCAGCTCACCGTACACCCTGCAAGAGACCCAGTACTTC
TRBD2 | TRBJ2-7 | TRBV5-1 | once | CASSGGLAGDNEQYF | TGCGCCAGCAGCGGAGGACTAGCGGGAGACAATGAGCAGTACTTC
. | TRBJ2-6 | TRBV5-1 | few | CASSLDTHSGANVLTF | TGCGCCAGCAGCTTGGATACCCACTCTGGGGCCAACGTCCTGACTTTC
TRBD1 | TRBJ2-7 | TRBV15 | . | CATSRERGPGSYEQYF | TGTGCCACCAGCAGAGAGAGGGGGCCGGGATCCTACGAGCAGTACTTC
TRBD2 | TRBJ2-7 | TRBV5-1 | . | CASSVPGLAEQYF | TGCGCCAGCAGCGTGCCGGGACTAGCTGAGCAGTACTTC
TRBD2 | TRBJ2-7 | TRBV20-1 | . | CSARKPGLVSYEQYF | TGCAGTGCTAGAAAACCGGGACTAGTTTCCTACGAGCAGTACTTC
TRBD2 | TRBJ2-7 | TRBV7-2 | . | CASSPSSLAAGFYEQYF | TGTGCCAGCAGCCCATCCTCACTAGCGGCAGGCTTCTACGAGCAGTACTTC
TRBD1 | TRBJ2-7 | TRBV6-1 | few | CASSRRPGTGAASYEQYF | TGTGCCAGCAGCCGACGTCCCGGGACAGGGGCCGCGTCCTACGAGCAGTACTTC
. | TRBJ2-3 | TRBV24-1 | . | CATSAHRTPGNTDTQYF | TGTGCCACCAGTGCCCACAGGACCCCAGGAAACACAGATACGCAGTATTTT
. | TRBJ2-3 | TRBV4-1 | . | CASSRDNLLFTQYF | TGCGCCAGCAGCCGAGATAATCTGCTTTTTACGCAGTATTTT
. | TRBJ2-7 | TRBV7-9 | . | CASSPGAWALDEQYF | TGTGCCAGCAGCCCCGGAGCCTGGGCACTCGACGAGCAGTACTTC
TRBD1 | TRBJ2-1 | TRBV10-2 | . | CASSELSRGTVYNEQFF | TGCGCCAGCAGTGAGTTAAGCCGTGGGACAGTCTACAATGAGCAGTTCTTC
TRBD2 | TRBJ2-7 | TRBV3-1 | few | CASSQVGLAGRSYEQYF | TGTGCCAGCAGCCAGGTCGGACTAGCGGGACGCTCCTACGAGCAGTACTTC
TRBD1 | TRBJ2-1 | TRBV4-1 | . | CASALWGGQGNNEQFF | TGCGCCAGCGCCCTCTGGGGGGGACAGGGGAACAATGAGCAGTTCTTC
. | TRBJ1-1 | TRBV29-1 | . | CSVEISTEAFF | TGCAGCGTTGAGATTTCGACTGAAGCTTTCTTT
TRBD2 | TRBJ2-7 | TRBV15 | . | CATSRDMASGISYEQYF | TGTGCCACCAGCAGAGATATGGCTAGCGGGATCAGCTACGAGCAGTACTTC